One and the same sample provided the 28 T cell receptor beta chains below, sequenced in a study of blood T cell repertoires in COVID-19. Sequencing was performed with immunoSEQ multiplex PCR; in TCRdb, only in-frame clones are kept and a portion is missing. The table lists under 300,000 clones, more than 75% of them singletons. Source material: PBMCs or T cells enriched from blood (not recorded which). The origin of the receptors is a woman aged 60-70 years in a cohort exposed to, infected with or recovered from COVID-19 (not recorded which).

This clone was recorded only once. V gene TRBV7-6 combines with J gene TRBJ2-7; 8 positions agree with TRBD2. V lost 5 bases to trimming and J lost 2 bases; unmatched junction nucleotides: 8. Germline lookup yields CDR1 SGHVS and CDR2 FNYEAQ. This CDR3 has 15 residues. The CDR3 here is CASSGASGRPYEQYF. The CDR3 region has the DNA TGTGCCAGCAGCGGCGCTAGCGGGCGGCCCTACGAGCAGTACTTC.

The chain uses TRBV20-1 and TRBJ2-2; a possible D gene is TRBD1 (5 bases). This CDR3 has 11 residues. Trimming stripped 4 bases from V and 7 bases from J, with 7 bases between. Germline CDR1 reads DFQATT; CDR2 reads SNEGSKA (reference sequence). CDR3 protein: CSAIRDGELFF. In DNA, the CDR3 is TGCAGTGCTATCAGGGACGGGGAGCTGTTTTTT.

This clone has just one count. J is TRBJ2-1 and V is TRBV7-9, with 9 bases fitting TRBD2. This CDR3 has 15 residues. Germline V gene sequence: CDR1 SEHNR, CDR2 FQNEAQ (reference sequence). J gave up 2 bases and V 1 base, and 0 bases lay outside the gene matches. CDR3 sequence reads: CASSLGTSAYNEQFF. CDR3 coding DNA: TGTGCCAGCAGCTTAGGGACTAGCGCCTACAATGAGCAGTTCTTC.

The chain combines TRBV19 with TRBJ1-2; D possibly corresponds to TRBD1 (5 bases). V dropped 1 base and J dropped 4 bases, with 16 bases sitting between them. Germline lookup yields CDR1 LNHDA and CDR2 SQIVND (reference sequence). The CDR3 has 16 amino acids. The CDR3 DNA sequence: TGTGCCAGTAGTATAGCGGGGACTGCGATACTCTATGGCTACACCTTC. This translates into CASSIAGTAILYGYTF. Combining the CDR3 with reference TRBV19 and TRBJ1-2 gives the whole variable domain DGGITQSPKYLFRKEGQNVTLSCEQNLNHDAMYWYRQDPGQGLRLIYYSQIVNDFQKGDIAEGYSVSREKKESFPLTVTSAQKNPTAFYLCASSIAGTAILYGYTFGSGTRLTVV.

The rearrangement joins TRBV19 to TRBJ1-2; D not resolved. V was clipped by 3 bases and J by 1 base, with 9 bases between them. CDR3 length: 14 residues. From germline, CDR1 is LNHDA and CDR2 SQIVND (reference sequence). CDR3 sequence (DNA): TGTGCCAGTAGTATGAGGGCAGGTAACTATGGCTACACCTTC. Its protein product is CASSMRAGNYGYTF.

Details on this clone: A junction end diverges from the germline sequence, so it may reflect a read error. The V gene is TRBV6-6, the J gene TRBJ1-4; 8 bases map to TRBD1. The CDR3 consists of 11 residues. Germline V CDR1 and CDR2: MNHNY, SVGAGI (reference sequence). CDR3 coding DNA: TGTGCCAGCAGTTACCAGGGGGCCTGGCTCTTT. Protein: CASSYQGAWLF.

The chain combines TRBV6-4 with TRBJ2-4; TRBD2 agrees at 7 bases. The CDR3 spans 16 residues. J gave up 3 bases and V 0 bases, and 5 bases lay outside the gene matches. Germline CDR1 and CDR2: MRHNA and SNTAGT. The CDR3, as DNA: TGTGCCAGCAGTGACTCAGGAGAGCGGGACAAAAACATTCAGTACTTC. The encoded protein is CASSDSGERDKNIQYF.

V usage is TRBV23-1 and J usage is TRBJ2-5; D is unresolved. TRBV23-1 is treated as an ORF (open reading frame) with a function not yet certain. The CDR3 is made up of 11 amino acids. Trimming cost V 4 bases and J 10 bases, with 10 bases left between them. In DNA form, the CDR3 reads TGCGCCAGCAGTCGCAAAACTGGCCAGTACTTC. Amino acid sequence: CASSRKTGQYF.

The chain links TRBV11-2 to TRBJ2-2; the D gene is possibly TRBD1 (5 bases). CDR1 SGHAT and CDR2 FQNNGV come from the germline V gene. Deletions cut 1 base from V and 0 bases from J, with 12 bases between. The CDR3 is 17 amino acids. CDR3 region: CASSLAWGRANTGELFF. DNA of the CDR3: TGTGCCAGCAGCTTAGCATGGGGCAGGGCGAACACCGGGGAGCTGTTTTTT.

This clone came up once. The chain links TRBV6-5 to TRBJ2-1, with 13 bases identical to TRBD2. The CDR3 spans 15 residues. The V segment lost 5 bases and the J segment 9 bases; nucleotides outside the gene matches: 7. Germline CDR1 and CDR2: MNHEY and SVGAGI. The CDR3 region is CASSPRTSGGGEQFF. CDR3 nucleotides: TGTGCCAGCAGTCCCCGGACTAGCGGGGGCGGTGAGCAGTTCTTC.

In regard to this clone: The junction departs from germline at one end; a sequencing error may be responsible. The J gene is TRBJ2-5, the V gene TRBV19; TRBD1 matches at 7 bases. This CDR3 region has 16 residues. Germline CDR1 and CDR2: LNHDA and SQIVND (reference sequence). The CDR3 DNA reads TGTGCCAGTAGCATAGGGGCGAAGACAGGGAAAGAGACCCAGTACTTC. It codes for CASSIGAKTGKETQYF.

The rearrangement joins TRBV27 to TRBJ1-6, with a tentative D call TRBD1 (5 bases). Germline-derived CDR1 and CDR2 are MNHEY and SMNVEV (reference sequence). The CDR3 runs 17 residues. V was trimmed by 3 bases and J by 7 bases, leaving 19 bases between them. In nucleotides, the CDR3 is TGTGCCAGCAGTTTGTACCACCGGGACTACTCAAATTCACCCCTCCACTTT. Protein: CASSLYHRDYSNSPLHF.

The gene calls are TRBV7-3 and TRBJ2-1; TRBD2 agrees at 15 bases. CDR3 length: 17 amino acids. J was trimmed by 7 bases and V by 5 bases; bases with no gene match: 9. Germline lookup yields CDR1 SGHTA and CDR2 FQGTGA. The CDR3 coding sequence is TGTGCCAGCAGCCCTCCGGGACTAGCGGGAGGAACTAATGAGCAGTTCTTC. This sequence encodes CASSPPGLAGGTNEQFF.

The DNA for the CDR3 is TGTGCCAGCAGCCAGGGACAGGGAAACACCATATATTTT. Its protein is CASSQGQGNTIYF. The chain has TRBV3-1 (or the pseudogene TRBV3-2) and TRBJ1-3; 7 bases line up with TRBD1. V lost 3 bases to trimming and J lost 4 bases; unmatched junction nucleotides: 0. The germline CDR1 and CDR2 sequences are LGHDT and YNNKEL (reference sequence). The CDR3 is 13 residues long.

This chain joins TRBV6-2 or TRBV6-3 and TRBJ1-2; TRBD1 agrees at 7 bases. Germline lookup yields CDR1 MNHEY and CDR2 SVGEGT. The ends lost 5 bases at V and 2 bases at J; junction bases unmatched: 14. This CDR3 is built from 17 residues. The CDR3 reads CASSRQLGQASNYGYTF. The CDR3 coding sequence is TGTGCCAGCAGTAGACAACTTGGACAGGCGAGCAACTATGGCTACACCTTC.

The rearrangement links TRBV7-3 to TRBJ2-1; possible D gene TRBD2, 5 bases. Per the germline V gene, CDR1 is SGHTA and CDR2 is FQGTGA. V lost 3 bases and J 2 bases, leaving 14 bases between the germline ends. The CDR3 contains 16 residues. The CDR3 region is CASSFLSAIAYNEQFF. Written as DNA, the CDR3 is TGTGCCAGCAGCTTCCTTAGCGCGATCGCCTACAATGAGCAGTTCTTC.

This chain links TRBV2 with TRBJ1-1; weak D call: TRBD1 (6 bases). V was clipped by 4 bases and J by 5 bases, with 14 bases between them. The CDR3 consists of 14 residues. Germline lookup yields CDR1 SNHLY and CDR2 FYNNEI. This CDR3 is CASSALVRGTEAFF. The CDR3 coding sequence is TGTGCCAGCAGTGCCCTAGTTAGGGGGACTGAAGCTTTCTTT.

This chain uses TRBV28 with TRBJ2-1; D perhaps matches TRBD2 (6 bases). The germline V gene encodes CDR1 MDHEN and CDR2 SYDVKM. V was cut by 3 bases and J by 9 bases, with 9 bases left in between. This CDR3 region has 12 residues. DNA of the CDR3: TGTGCCAGCAGTTTGTGGAGGGGTGAGCAGTTCTTC. Protein sequence: CASSLWRGEQFF.

The chain recombines TRBV29-1 with TRBJ1-2, with D perhaps TRBD1 (6 bases). The CDR3 covers 13 residues. Germline V gene data show CDR1 as SQVTM and CDR2 as ANQGSEA. V dropped 8 bases and J dropped 2 bases, with 15 bases sitting between them. The CDR3 region is CSTIGTPNYGYTF. CDR3 DNA: TGCAGCACTATCGGGACACCCAACTATGGCTACACCTTC.

The chain has TRBV20-1 and TRBJ1-5; perhaps TRBD1 as D (5 bases). CDR1 DFQATT and CDR2 SNEGSKA come from the germline V gene (reference sequence). There are 14 residues in the CDR3. V gave up 3 bases and J gave up 4 bases, with 13 bases separating them. CDR3 protein: CSASPWQGNQPQHF. The CDR3 nucleotides read TGCAGTGCTAGTCCGTGGCAGGGAAATCAGCCCCAGCATTTT.

V gene TRBV7-8 combines with J gene TRBJ2-1, with TRBD2 identical over 11 bases. The CDR3 loop spans 18 amino acids. The junction had 4 bases not matched to a gene; V was cut back by 0 bases and J by 0 bases. Germline values: CDR1 SGHVS, CDR2 FQNEAQ. CDR3 region: CASSLAGLAGSSYNEQFF. As DNA, the CDR3 is TGTGCCAGCAGCTTAGCCGGACTAGCGGGTAGCTCCTACAATGAGCAGTTCTTC.

The chain employs TRBV28 and TRBJ1-1; no clear D gene. The CDR3 extends over 13 amino acids. Trimming took off 3 bases at V and 4 bases at J, with 9 bases between the two ends. Germline CDR1 reads MDHEN; CDR2 reads SYDVKM. As DNA, the CDR3 is TGTGCCAGCAGTTTCGGCCGGGTCACTGAAGCTTTCTTT. It specifies CASSFGRVTEAFF. Full variable domain (missing parts from reference TRBV28 and TRBJ1-1): DVKVTQSSRYLVKRTGEKVFLECVQDMDHENMFWYRQDPGLGLRLIYFSYDVKMKEKGDIPEGYSVSREKKERFSLILESASTNQTSMYLCASSFGRVTEAFFGQGTRLTVV.

This clone has just one count. This chain connects TRBV28 to TRBJ2-1; TRBD2 agrees at 10 bases. The CDR3 is 16 residues long. Germline assignment: CDR1 MDHEN and CDR2 SYDVKM. Trimming cost V 3 bases and J 7 bases; bases outside gene matches: 9. The CDR3 DNA sequence: TGTGCCAGCAGTTTCCCCCTAGCGGGAGTCCGGAATGAGCAGTTCTTC. The encoded protein is CASSFPLAGVRNEQFF.

This clone has only a few counts. The CDR3 reads CASSVAGTSGLYEQYF. The DNA for the CDR3 is TGTGCCAGCAGCGTAGCTGGGACTAGCGGGCTGTACGAGCAGTACTTC. The chain is built from TRBV9 and TRBJ2-7, with TRBD2 matching 12 bases. The CDR3 spans 16 residues. Germline-derived CDR1 and CDR2 are SGDLS and YYNGEE. Trimming took 0 bases from V and 4 from J; bases not matched to a gene: 5.

The chain combines TRBV28 with TRBJ2-1; D is perhaps TRBD1 (6 bases). V was clipped by 2 bases and J by 8 bases, with 13 bases between them. CDR1 is MDHEN and CDR2 is SYDVKM in the germline V gene. This CDR3 is built from 14 residues. The CDR3 DNA is TGTGCCAGCAGTTTAACAGTACAGGGCGATGAGCAGTTCTTC. It is translated as CASSLTVQGDEQFF.

For this clone: Other DNA sequences in the sample encode the same CDR3. The V call is TRBV4-3, the J call TRBJ1-2, with a weak D call TRBD1 (6 bases). The CDR3 is 14 amino acids. The V and J ends lost 0 bases and 2 bases respectively, with 7 bases between them. Germline CDR1 reads LGHNA; CDR2 reads YSLEER. The CDR3 nucleotides read TGCGCCAGCAGCCAAGACAGGGGAAACTATGGCTACACCTTC. Encoded protein: CASSQDRGNYGYTF.

This clone was recorded only once. This chain uses TRBV18 with TRBJ1-4, with 9 bases identical to TRBD1. V lost 4 bases and J lost 8; bases outside the gene matches: 8. The V gene's germline CDR1 is KGHSH and CDR2 LQKENI. CDR3 length: 15 amino acids. The CDR3 is CASSQTGTGREKLFF. The CDR3 DNA sequence: TGTGCCAGCTCACAGACCGGGACAGGGCGCGAAAAACTGTTTTTT. The whole variable domain, remainder taken from reference TRBV18 and TRBJ1-4, is NAGVMQNPRHLVRRRGQEARLRCSPMKGHSHVYWYRQLPEEGLKFMVYLQKENIIDESGMPKERFSAEFPKEGPSILRIQQVVRGDSAAYFCASSQTGTGREKLFFGSGTQLSVL.

This clone was observed once. V is TRBV7-3 and J is TRBJ2-2, with 10 nucleotides matching TRBD1. V shed 5 bases and J 6 bases; nucleotides not matched to a gene: 12. Germline CDR1 is SGHTA and CDR2 is FQGTGA. This CDR3 has 17 amino acids. The CDR3 loop reads CASSPTIPGQGSGELFF. DNA of the CDR3: TGTGCCAGCAGCCCGACTATTCCGGGACAGGGGTCCGGGGAGCTGTTTTTT.